The rows below give T cell receptor beta chains drawn from one sample of a study of CD8+CD57+ T cells in acquired aplastic anemia. A single record per CDR3 protein comes from TCRdb applying MiXCR to the reads. This sample carries some 290,000 distinct CDR3 sequences, 55% to 65% of them seen once, and the ten largest clones take roughly 8%. The sample was sorted CD4+, CD8+, or CD8+CD57+ T cells (not recorded which) from PBMCs. These receptors all come from a human donor with severe aplastic anemia or a healthy control (not recorded which). Both conserved end residues are part of each CDR3. The D gene is left open where the match is weak. Size values are once, few and many counts, or a class for expanded clones, and some rows have none.

NA | TRBJ2-3 | TRBV19 | NA | CASSLEAGSTDTQYF | TGTGCCAGTAGTCTAGAGGCCGGGAGCACAGATACGCAGTATTTT
NA | TRBJ1-5 | TRBV7-3 | NA | CASSLGLSQPQHF | TGTGCCAGCAGCTTAGGCCTGAGTCAGCCCCAGCATTTT
NA | TRBJ1-6 | TRBV7-9 | TRBD1 | CASSLARDSYSPLHF | TGTGCCAGCAGCTTAGCGAGGGACAGTTATTCACCCCTCCACTTT
few | TRBJ2-2 | TRBV24-1 | TRBD1 | CAASRGRELFF | TGTGCCGCGAGCAGGGGGCGGGAGCTGTTTTTT
NA | TRBJ2-3 | TRBV24-1 | NA | CATSDPGGTTDTQYF | TGTGCCACCAGTGACCCCGGGGGTACGACAGATACGCAGTATTTT
NA | TRBJ1-2 | TRBV29-1 | NA | CSVWGGDGYTF | TGCAGCGTTTGGGGCGGAGATGGCTACACCTTC
once | TRBJ1-4 | TRBV9 | NA | CASSGTGDFNEKLFF | TGTGCCAGCAGCGGTACAGGAGACTTTAATGAAAAACTGTTTTTT
many | TRBJ2-2 | TRBV5-1 | TRBD1 | CASSLTGVGELFF | TGCGCCAGCAGCCTTACAGGGGTCGGGGAGCTGTTTTTT
NA | TRBJ2-7 | TRBV5-6 | NA | CASSLDPDTYERYF | TGTGCCAGCAGCTTGGATCCCGATACCTACGAGCGGTACTTC
NA | TRBJ2-7 | TRBV20-1 | NA | CSARVYSYDQYF | TGCAGTGCTAGAGTGTACAGCTACGATCAGTACTTC
NA | TRBJ1-1 | TRBV7-8 | NA | CASSPWTVGTEAFF | TGTGCCAGCAGCCCGTGGACAGTCGGCACTGAAGCTTTCTTT
many | TRBJ2-3 | TRBV5-8 | TRBD1 | CATTKLGQGTDTQYF | TGTGCCACCACAAAACTCGGACAGGGCACAGATACGCAGTATTTT
many | TRBJ1-1 | TRBV12-3/TRBV12-4 | NA | CASKEGSPEAFF | TGTGCCAGCAAAGAGGGCAGCCCTGAAGCTTTCTTT
NA | TRBJ1-1 | TRBV14 | NA | CASSQAVRGTEAFF | TGTGCCAGCAGCCAAGCAGTTCGGGGTACTGAAGCTTTCTTT
NA | TRBJ1-1 | TRBV20-1 | TRBD1 | CSARVPGGTNTEAFF | TGCAGTGCTAGGGTCCCAGGGGGGACGAACACTGAAGCTTTCTTT
many | TRBJ1-5 | TRBV6-5 | TRBD1 | CASSLRTGDQPQHF | TGTGCCAGCAGTCTCAGGACAGGGGATCAGCCCCAGCATTTT
few | TRBJ2-7 | TRBV12-3/TRBV12-4 | NA | CASGPGVGEQYF | TGTGCTAGTGGCCCCGGGGTGGGAGAGCAGTACTTC
NA | TRBJ1-1 | TRBV15 | NA | CATSRDFQAQEAFF | TGTGCCACCAGCAGAGATTTCCAAGCCCAAGAAGCTTTCTTT
few | TRBJ2-5 | TRBV20-1 | TRBD1 | CSAREGTGTALQYF | TGCAGTGCTAGAGAGGGAACAGGGACAGCCCTGCAGTACTTC
NA | TRBJ2-1 | TRBV20-1 | TRBD1 | CSASSRQGQYNEQFF | TGCAGTGCCAGCAGCCGACAGGGTCAGTACAATGAGCAGTTCTTC
NA | TRBJ1-6 | TRBV14 | NA | CASSQAGTDNSPLHF | TGTGCCAGCAGCCAAGCCGGGACTGACAATTCACCCCTCCACTTT
NA | TRBJ2-1 | TRBV20-1 | NA | CSARSAGTYNEQFF | TGCAGTGCTAGATCGGCGGGGACGTACAATGAGCAGTTCTTC
many | TRBJ1-4 | TRBV6-5 | NA | CASSTFSRATNEKLFF | TGTGCCAGCAGTACCTTTAGCCGGGCAACTAATGAAAAACTGTTTTTT
once | TRBJ2-7 | TRBV20-1 | TRBD1 | CSARPGTGFYEQYF | TGCAGTGCTCGACCCGGGACAGGATTCTACGAGCAGTACTTC
many | TRBJ2-7 | TRBV7-8 | TRBD2 | CASSLELAGRYEQYF | TGTGCCAGCAGCTTGGAACTAGCGGGGCGGTACGAGCAGTACTTC
NA | TRBJ2-1 | TRBV12-3/TRBV12-4 | NA | CASSWAGSYNEQFF | TGTGCCAGCAGTTGGGCGGGGTCGTACAATGAGCAGTTCTTC
NA | TRBJ2-7 | TRBV6-1 | TRBD2 | CASSYSTGGTYEQYF | TGTGCCAGCAGTTACTCAACCGGGGGGACGTACGAGCAGTACTTC
NA | TRBJ1-5 | TRBV20-1 | NA | CSAREGQETQHF | TGCAGTGCTAGGGAGGGGCAAGAGACCCAGCATTTT
NA | TRBJ2-7 | TRBV20-1 | NA | CSARWGPYEQYF | TGCAGTGCTAGATGGGGCCCCTACGAGCAGTACTTC
many | TRBJ2-5 | TRBV27 | NA | CASSLLKETQYF | TGTGCCAGCAGTCTCCTGAAAGAGACCCAGTACTTC
NA | TRBJ2-7 | TRBV19 | NA | CASSIDVGAAYEQYF | TGTGCCAGTAGTATAGATGTTGGGGCAGCCTACGAGCAGTACTTC
NA | TRBJ1-2 | TRBV24-1 | NA | CATSDPDRPNYGYTF | TGTGCCACCAGTGATCCCGATAGACCTAACTATGGCTACACCTTC
once | TRBJ2-7 | TRBV2 | NA | CAGGTYSYEQYF | TGTGCCGGGGGGACGTACTCCTACGAGCAGTACTTC
NA | TRBJ2-3 | TRBV20-1 | NA | CSARLGGTSTDTQYF | TGCAGTGCTAGATTGGGCGGGACCAGCACAGATACGCAGTATTTT
NA | TRBJ1-5 | TRBV30 | NA | CAWSGAFNQPQHF | TGTGCCTGGAGTGGGGCATTCAATCAGCCCCAGCATTTT
NA | TRBJ2-6 | TRBV10-3 | NA | CAIKGTGANVLTF | TGTGCCATCAAGGGAACCGGGGCCAACGTCCTGACTTTC
NA | TRBJ2-5 | TRBV7-6 | TRBD1 | CASILPTGGGQETQYF | TGTGCCAGCATTCTACCGACAGGGGGCGGGCAAGAGACCCAGTACTTC
many | TRBJ2-3 | TRBV12-3/TRBV12-4 | NA | CASSMGGRLYTQYF | TGTGCCAGCAGTATGGGGGGCCGTCTTTATACGCAGTATTTT
NA | TRBJ2-7 | TRBV7-2 | NA | CASSQESRIPYEQYF | TGTGCCAGCAGCCAAGAGTCTAGAATTCCCTACGAGCAGTACTTC
NA | TRBJ1-1 | TRBV7-2 | NA | CASSRPGRTARAGTEAFF | TGTGCCAGCAGCCGCCCGGGGAGGACAGCCCGGGCGGGCACTGAAGCTTTCTTT
many | TRBJ2-7 | TRBV19 | NA | CASRRTGSSYEQYF | TGTGCCAGTCGACGAACAGGTAGCTCCTACGAGCAGTACTTC
NA | TRBJ2-3 | TRBV20-1 | TRBD1 | CSSTGYTDTQYF | TGCAGTTCGACAGGGTACACAGATACGCAGTATTTT
few | TRBJ2-1 | TRBV7-9 | NA | CASSLGGNPYNEQFF | TGTGCCAGCAGCTTAGGCGGCAATCCCTACAATGAGCAGTTCTTC
NA | TRBJ2-1 | TRBV11-2 | TRBD1 | CASSPGTGNYNEQFF | TGTGCCAGCAGTCCCGGGACAGGGAACTACAATGAGCAGTTCTTC
many | TRBJ1-6 | TRBV6-1 | NA | CASSDVGGASPLHF | TGTGCCAGCAGTGATGTGGGGGGGGCTTCACCCCTCCACTTT